This note documents a single T cell receptor beta chain sequence. Its antigen target is currently unknown. The record has no base qualities; no much larger clone is one base away. Healthy HIV-negative adults with no recently reported acute infections or vaccinations were included as donors. Every donor was a Caucasian adult living in Nashville, Tennessee, USA. Magnetic negative selection was used to enrich CD4+ T cells, after which naive cells were positively selected on CD45RA and the negative fraction became the memory subset. Blood was collected by leukapheresis, and PBMCs were isolated by Ficoll-Histopaque density gradient centrifugation and then cryopreserved in liquid nitrogen vapor phase. Analytical flow cytometry was used to check the purity and quantity of every magnetically sorted T cell population. From each sorted fraction, genomic DNA was isolated and quantified by UV absorbance on a Nanodrop 2000c.

This record belongs to a study of shared clonotypes between healthy human individuals (dated by TCRdb to between 2020 and 2021). The study in broad terms: The cohort included a few men and two women between 18 and 49 years of age. Per donor, leukapheresis produced somewhere between about 0.85 and 8.9 billion PBMCs. Different laboratories and diverse techniques were used to prepare libraries and sequence TCR repertoires, to increase sequencing depth and limit assay-specific biases. Blood TCR repertoires of about five healthy adults were deeply sequenced to estimate repertoire size and the extent of clonotype sharing between individuals. For each donor, CD4 naive and CD4 memory were each given three plates, CD8 naive was given two plates, and CD8 memory was given one plate. The research as a whole found: Naive subsets generally had larger estimated clonotype richness than memory subsets. Based on pairwise subsampling, the degree of clonotype sharing among donors was expected to be affected by sequencing depth. Because the study included a small number of donors, the genetic and exposure-history diversity represented was limited. Higher generation probabilities were observed for clonotypes shared by all four sorted-subset donors than for non-shared clonotypes. Even with the large sequencing depth, rarefaction of the sorted-subset datasets indicated that sequencing was incomplete. Across a few donors, around 5% of naive CD4, over 3% of naive CD8, roughly 2.3% of memory CD4, and 0.3% to 0.45% of memory CD8 clonotypes were shared. Sampling was limited to blood, and TCR repertoires in tissue likely differ from TCR repertoires in blood.

TCR CDR3 regions were amplified from genomic DNA by multiplex PCR using the deep immunoSEQ assay. Extracted genomic DNA from each cell subset was distributed evenly across all wells of several immunoSEQ 96-well plates, and each plate was treated as a replicate. For sorted subsets, approximately 210 ng genomic DNA, equal to tens of thousands of T cell genomes, was loaded into each replicate PCR. Purified libraries were quantified with a Qubit 3.0 fluorometer, sized on a Bioanalyzer 2100, and re-quantified with the KAPA Library Quantification kit. Each immunoSEQ 96-well plate was sequenced on its own single-read 150-cycle Illumina NextSeq 550 flow cell. For the original study's pipeline: Because the immunoSEQ output held only junctional sequences and lacked quality scores, the filtering could not match the filtering applied to full-length reads. To assign V/J genes and CDR3, sequences were annotated against IMGT germline references using PyIR, a Python wrapper for IgBLAST v1.9. Any read was removed if the V/J assignment was weak (E-value above 1e-6), the CDR3 was missing, or the read contained stop codons, out-of-frame junctions, or ambiguous translated residues. V3J clonotypes were defined by identical inferred V gene, J gene, and CDR3 amino acid sequence. Percentage overlap between repertoires was calculated by dividing the number of shared unique clonotypes by the size of the smaller repertoire. RTK rarefaction, the Chao1 estimator, and Recon v2.1 estimates of unobserved clonotypes were used to assess repertoire richness. Generation probabilities for all TCRbeta clonotypes obtained by the gDNA method from several donors were computed using OLGA. TCRdb took over this immuneACCESS table, retaining in-frame rearrangements with V and J assigned. Such tables are incomplete; in checked studies, under half of the missing clones stem from an unresolved V gene, and the remainder is unexplained. For V, J and clone size, that table is used; D and trimming come from the DNA. The sample profile shows 2 million to 2.5 million clones; about 94% of them were found once. The biggest ten clones account for roughly 0.13% of the sample.

Measured from the cysteine to the phenylalanine, the CDR3 is 15 residues long. Only the CDR3 DNA stays, 45 bases, in frame from base 1. The germline V gene (reference sequence) provides CDR1 GTSNPN and CDR2 SVGIG. V loses 0 bases, J loses 2 bases, and the germline ends lie 11 bases apart. The TCR was taken from a young man in good health. The specimen sequenced was naive CD4+ T cells sorted from blood. The intended sense of this specimen's cell subset or site label: CD45RA+ positively selected. The receptor chain draws on TRBV30 and TRBJ1-3; the D gene assignment is ambiguous. The sequenced DNA is TGTGCCTGGAGTGTTCACCTACTGACTGGAAACACCATATATTTT. The resulting protein is CAWSVHLLTGNTIYF.